The T cell receptor beta chain under discussion was sequenced for a study of OX40 agonist ivuxolimab in advanced cancers. For the study at large: Dose-escalation patients suffered from hepatocellular carcinoma, melanoma, renal cell or head and neck cancer. General study findings and limits: Undetermined was the antigen specificity of the expanded peripheral T cells.

The V gene's germline CDR1 is SGHDT and CDR2 YYEEEE. This CDR3 has 13 residues. Trimming took off 3 bases at V and 6 bases at J, with 12 bases between the two ends. This clone turned up a few times. No antigen is known for it. The repertoire was sequenced with immunoSEQ multiplex PCR; TCRdb's copy has only in-frame clones and lacks some. Of around 40,000 clones in the sample, approximately 80% were seen once. The chain uses TRBV5-6 and TRBJ1-2; TRBD1 might be the D (6 bases). This TCR was sampled from an adult with an advanced solid tumor such as melanoma, head and neck, liver or kidney cancer. Here the sequenced sample was CD4+ or CD8+ T cells sorted from blood, taken in a trial of the OX40 agonist ivuxolimab. The CDR3 DNA reads TGTGCCAGCAGCTCTACAGGGATCCATGGCTACACCTTC. This translates into CASSSTGIHGYTF.